This T cell receptor beta chain was profiled in a study of cytomegalovirus exposure and HLA in healthy donors. This clone was seen just once. TCRdb's table, derived via immunoSEQ multiplex PCR, lists solely in-frame clones and lacks some. This table has 150,000 to 200,000 clones, 75% to 90% appearing once. Germline V gene sequence: CDR1 MNHEY, CDR2 SMNVEV (reference sequence). CDR3 length: 15 residues. V was shortened by 6 bases and J by 2 bases, with 14 bases between the two germline ends. Sample: PBMCs. The receptor was derived from a man younger than 30 in good health and CMV-seropositive. The rearrangement links TRBV27 to TRBJ2-1, with TRBD1 as a possible D gene (6 bases). CDR3 bases: TGTGCCAGCAGCCCACGTGAGGGGGCCTACAATGAGCAGTTCTTC. Translated: CASSPREGAYNEQFF.